This entry describes one T cell receptor (beta chain). The antigen remains unidentified. Looked up from germline, CDR1 is SGHVS and CDR2 is FNYEAQ. The CDR3 runs 13 residues. V was clipped by 5 bases and J by 0 bases, with 7 bases between them. As for treatment: 15 to 20 received Ad26.COV2.S at low or high dose, single or two shots; 5 received placebo; per-sample allocation not given. At day 63 after the first vaccine or placebo injection, samples were drawn. This entry is derived from a study of Ad26.COV2.S vaccination and SARS-CoV-2 variants. Only in-frame clones appear in the TCRdb table, and some are missing; sequencing was by immunoSEQ multiplex PCR. The profile shows hundreds of thousands of clones, around 90% of them singletons. Whole-study results and caveats: CD8+ and CD4+ T cells specific for spike reportedly responded with substantial breadth after vaccination.

The V and J genes are TRBV7-6 and TRBJ1-1; no reliable D call. This specimen was peripheral blood, taken in a trial of Ad26.COV2.S vaccine versus placebo. This TCR was recovered from a person aged 18-65 years who received the Ad26.COV2.S COVID-19 vaccine or a placebo. The CDR3 DNA reads TGTGCCAGCAGCCAACAACTGAACACTGAAGCTTTCTTT. It specifies CASSQQLNTEAFF. Supplemented by reference TRBV7-6 and TRBJ1-1, the full variable domain reads GAGVSQSPRYKVTKRGQDVALRCDPISGHVSLYWYRQALGQGPEFLTYFNYEAQQDKSGLPNDRFSAERPEGSISTLTIQRTEQRDSAMYRCASSQQLNTEAFFGQGTRLTVV.